These 10 T cell receptor beta chains were sequenced from one sample in a study of neurological immune-mediated disorders. TCRdb analysed the 5' RACE reads with MiXCR anew, one entry per CDR3 protein. The sample has roughly 53,000 distinct CDR3 sequences, roughly 7.7% seen once. As for time point: longitudinal time-point 3. Sequencing was performed on PBMCs. Every receptor here comes from a woman aged 40 to 50 in good health.

In this sample, this clonotype turned up a few times. The CDR3 region has the DNA TGCGCCAGCAGCCAAGATCCCCTCGGGTCACTAATAGACAATGAGCAGTTCTTC. Protein: CASSQDPLGSLIDNEQFF. The rearrangement uses TRBV4-3 and TRBJ2-1; D gene ambiguous. The CDR3 is 18 amino acids. Germline V gene data show CDR1 as LGHNA and CDR2 as YSLEER. Trimming removed 0 bases at V and 5 bases at J, with 20 bases between.

This clonotype was counted a few times. The chain has TRBV13 and TRBJ2-6, with 10 bases that match TRBD1. This CDR3 contains 18 residues. Germline-derived CDR1 and CDR2 are PRHDT and FYEKMQ (reference sequence). J was trimmed by 1 base and V by 6 bases; bases with no gene match: 9. CDR3 bases: TGTGCCAGCAGGGAACGGGGACAGGGGATTTCTGGGGCCAACGTCCTGACTTTC. This gives the protein CASRERGQGISGANVLTF.

This clonotype was seen ten or more times. The V gene is TRBV20-1, the J gene TRBJ1-2; 7 bases agree with TRBD1. CDR1 DFQATT and CDR2 SNEGSKA come from the germline V gene (reference sequence). The V segment lost 0 bases and the J segment 7 bases; nucleotides outside the gene matches: 14. The CDR3 has 16 residues. CDR3 amino acids: CSARDLNRQGGSGYTF. The CDR3 DNA is TGCAGTGCTAGAGATCTCAATCGCCAAGGGGGCAGTGGCTACACCTTC.

This clonotype was recorded many times. The chain joins TRBV5-5 to TRBJ2-5; TRBD2 might be the D (6 bases). V was cut by 2 bases and J by 6 bases, with 11 bases left in between. The CDR3 has 13 residues. From germline, CDR1 is SGHKS and CDR2 YYEKEE (reference sequence). The CDR3 is CASSFRELQTQYF. In DNA, the CDR3 is TGTGCCAGCAGCTTTCGGGAGCTGCAGACCCAGTACTTC.

The chain links TRBV20-1 to TRBJ2-1; possibly TRBD2 for D (5 bases). This CDR3 region has 13 residues. Trimming removed 5 bases from V and 9 bases from J, with 17 bases in between. Germline CDR1 reads DFQATT; CDR2 reads SNEGSKA (reference sequence). CDR3 sequence reads: CSAPSRASGEQFF. The CDR3 bases are TGCAGTGCTCCGTCGCGGGCTAGTGGTGAGCAGTTCTTC.

This clonotype was detected ten times or more. The chain uses TRBV10-3 and TRBJ2-1, with TRBD2 matching 12 bases. The CDR3 spans 14 residues. Germline CDR1 is ENHRY and CDR2 is SYGVKD. V shed 6 bases and J 8 bases; nucleotides not matched to a gene: 5. This chain's CDR3 is CAISPSGGVYEQFF. In DNA, the CDR3 is TGTGCCATCAGCCCTAGCGGGGGGGTCTATGAGCAGTTCTTC.

This clonotype was observed many times. V gene TRBV4-3 combines with J gene TRBJ2-3, with a tentative D call TRBD1 (6 bases). The germline gives CDR1 LGHNA, CDR2 YSLEER. V shed 0 bases and J shed 7 bases, with 20 bases lying between them. The CDR3 totals 17 residues. The DNA of the CDR3 is TGCGCCAGCAGCCAAGAAGGAACAGGGAAGGTGCTTAATACGCAGTATTTT. Residues: CASSQEGTGKVLNTQYF.

This clonotype came up many times. The CDR3 region is CASSMGTVNEQFF. The CDR3 DNA reads as TGCGCCAGCAGCATGGGGACGGTCAATGAGCAGTTCTTC. This chain links TRBV5-1 with TRBJ2-1; possibly TRBD1 or TRBD2 for D (5 bases each). CDR1 and CDR2 (germline): SGHRS, YFSETQ. The CDR3 consists of 13 residues. V was cut by 4 bases and J by 6 bases, with 11 bases left in between.

This clonotype was counted many times. This chain joins TRBV9 and TRBJ1-3; D uncertain. The CDR3 runs 18 residues. V was shortened by 3 bases and J by 4 bases, with 23 bases between the two germline ends. The germline V gene has CDR1 SGDLS and CDR2 YYNGEE. CDR3 residues: CASSALNTGGSKGNTIYF. The CDR3 bases are TGTGCCAGCAGCGCCTTGAACACGGGAGGCTCGAAGGGAAACACCATATATTTT. Combining the CDR3 with reference TRBV9 and TRBJ1-3 gives the whole variable domain DSGVTQTPKHLITATGQRVTLRCSPRSGDLSVYWYQQSLDQGLQFLIQYYNGEERAKGNILERFSAQQFPDLHSELNLSSLELGDSALYFCASSALNTGGSKGNTIYFGEGSWLTVV.

This clonotype occurred many times. This chain links TRBV4-3 with TRBJ1-4, with D perhaps matching TRBD1 (5 bases). CDR1 is LGHNA and CDR2 is YSLEER in the germline V gene. Between the trimmed V and J ends, which lost 0 bases and 2 bases, there was a span of 13 bases. This CDR3 is built from 17 residues. The CDR3 DNA follows: TGCGCCAGCAGCCAAGATACTGTCGGGGCGACTAATGAAAAACTGTTTTTT. Its protein is CASSQDTVGATNEKLFF.